A selection of T cell receptor beta chains follows, all from one sample in a study of graft-versus-host responses after intestinal transplantation. These receptors have no known antigen. Produced via immunoSEQ multiplex PCR; TCRdb's table is partial and in-frame only. The data hold around 90,000 clones, with around 93% observed a single time. Sample: unstimulated CD8+ T cells sorted from spleen or lymph node cells, taken before intestinal transplant. These TCRs come from a human donor who received an intestinal transplant. CDR3s leave out the opening cysteine and the closing phenylalanine or tryptophan. Each record gives: CDR3 length, V gene, D gene, CDR3 protein. The D gene is left open where the match is weak.

12	TRBV19	-	ASSIDLGNRDEF
12	TRBV5-6	-	ASSLAPVSETQY
13	TRBV9	-	ASSVGSITPGELF
12	TRBV7-2	TRBD1	ASSQRPDRGFAF
13	TRBV4-2	TRBD1	ASSQPGTENYGYT
12	TRBV25-1	TRBD1	ASSWDSSYNEQF
15	TRBV11-2	TRBD2	ASSQYAGTSGYNEQF
12	TRBV28	TRBD2	ASSGGLAQETQY
13	TRBV4-1	TRBD1	ASVGTGGMNTEAF
12	TRBV6-1	TRBD2	ASSWGGVSYEQY
13	TRBV7-9	TRBD1	ASSLTGTASYEQY
11	TRBV27	-	ASSPLYQETQY
15	TRBV7-9	TRBD2	ASSLRTSGEITDTQY
16	TRBV4-3	TRBD2	ASSQDSLTSGVTDTQY
13	TRBV7-8	-	ASSLKAGASYEQY